This TCR beta chain was recovered during a study of Graves' ophthalmopathy and Graves' hyperthyroidism. The overall study: No progression to ophthalmopathy over 18 months defined stable hyperthyroidism. The study, taken as a whole, reports: The blood repertoire also included most expanded thyroid clonotypes above 0.001 frequency. The model achieved roughly 66% sensitivity and 72% to 85% specificity for ophthalmopathy progression.

Amplification of TCR beta CDR3 regions used RNA transcripts. HTBI primers served in a first-round RT-PCR, which a second-round multiplex PCR followed. TCRdb independently ran MiXCR on the multiplex PCR reads; one entry per CDR3 protein. The table records a few hundred thousand distinct CDR3 sequences, about two fifths of them present only once. Lactation, pregnancy, uncontrolled infections and other autoimmune diseases were all grounds for excluding patients. Per the germline V gene, CDR1 is SGHVS and CDR2 is FQNEAQ. Trimming removed 5 bases from V and 0 bases from J, with 7 bases in between. The CDR3 length is 13 residues. This clonotype was picked up many times. As yet, its antigen is unknown.

Material: peripheral blood or thyroid tissue (not recorded which). The chain recombines TRBV7-8 with TRBJ1-2; D is unclear. The sequence derives from an adult man with Graves' hyperthyroidism. This CDR3 reads CASSDPTNYGYTF. The DNA of the CDR3 is TGTGCCAGCAGCGACCCCACTAACTATGGCTACACCTTC.